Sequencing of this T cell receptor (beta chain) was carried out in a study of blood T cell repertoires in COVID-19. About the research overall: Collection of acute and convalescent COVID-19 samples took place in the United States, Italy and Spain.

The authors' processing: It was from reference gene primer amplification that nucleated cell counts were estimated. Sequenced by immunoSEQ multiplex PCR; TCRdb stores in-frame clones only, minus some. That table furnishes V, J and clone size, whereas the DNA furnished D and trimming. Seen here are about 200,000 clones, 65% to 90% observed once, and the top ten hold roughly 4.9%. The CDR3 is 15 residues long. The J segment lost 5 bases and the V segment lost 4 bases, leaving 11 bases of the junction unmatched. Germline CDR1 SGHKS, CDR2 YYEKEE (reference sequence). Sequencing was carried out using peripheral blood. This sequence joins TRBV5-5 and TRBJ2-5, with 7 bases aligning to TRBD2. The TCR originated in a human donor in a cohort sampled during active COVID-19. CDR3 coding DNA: TGTGCCAGCAGCGGGACTACATCCCATGCGGAGACCCAGTACTTC. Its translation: CASSGTTSHAETQYF.